A selection of T cell receptor beta chains follows, all from one sample in a study of blood T cells in healthy people across ages. TCRdb used MiXCR to reprocess the 5' RACE reads, holding one entry per CDR3 protein. This table has some 790,000 distinct CDR3 sequences, around 30% appearing once. The sample consisted of blood. All receptors derive from a woman older than 75 in good health. The CDR3 runs from the conserved cysteine through the conserved F or W. The order of the fields is CDR3 protein, CDR3 DNA, J gene, D gene, clone size, V gene. The D gene is left open where the match is weak. Not all rows give a size; the values are once, few, many and, for expanded clones, a class.

CDR3: CSATSGNTEAFF
DNA: TGCAGTGCCACCAGTGGGAACACTGAAGCTTTCTTT
J: TRBJ1-1
D: .
size: many
V: TRBV20-1

CDR3: CSALAGLAGGYEQYF
DNA: TGCAGTGCTCTCGCCGGACTAGCGGGGGGGTACGAGCAGTACTTC
J: TRBJ2-7
D: TRBD2
size: many
V: TRBV20-1

CDR3: CASSPPLVETGTQYF
DNA: TGTGCCAGCAGCCCGCCCCTTGTGGAGACCGGGACCCAGTACTTC
J: TRBJ2-5
D: .
size: once
V: TRBV7-9

CDR3: CSARASGREAF
DNA: TGCAGTGCTAGAGCCTCGGGGAGGGAGGCGTTC
J: TRBJ1-2
D: .
size: .
V: TRBV20-1

CDR3: CASSVVTDYGYTF
DNA: TGTGCCAGCAGCGTAGTGACGGACTATGGCTACACCTTC
J: TRBJ1-2
D: .
size: few
V: TRBV9

CDR3: CASSLGGGGDVQYF
DNA: TGTGCCAGCAGTTTAGGCGGGGGCGGAGATGTGCAGTATTTT
J: TRBJ2-3
D: .
size: .
V: TRBV12-3/TRBV12-4

CDR3: CASPQTEGTNYGYTF
DNA: TGTGCCAGCCCCCAGACAGAAGGGACTAACTATGGCTACACCTTC
J: TRBJ1-2
D: .
size: .
V: TRBV7-9

CDR3: CASSPPGQVNSPLHF
DNA: TGTGCCAGCAGCCCCCCCGGACAGGTGAATTCACCCCTCCACTTT
J: TRBJ1-6
D: TRBD1
size: many
V: TRBV7-2

CDR3: CASSAGQGVVSPLHF
DNA: TGTGCCAGCAGTGCGGGACAGGGAGTCGTGTCACCCCTCCACTTT
J: TRBJ1-6
D: TRBD1
size: .
V: TRBV6-5

CDR3: CASSQTANYGYTF
DNA: TGTGCCAGCAGCCAGACAGCTAACTATGGCTACACCTTC
J: TRBJ1-2
D: .
size: many
V: TRBV6-2/TRBV6-3

CDR3: CASNLGQEQPQHF
DNA: TGTGCCAGTAATCTGGGGCAGGAACAGCCCCAGCATTTT
J: TRBJ1-5
D: .
size: few
V: TRBV19

CDR3: CASSDSFSSSYNEQFF
DNA: TGTGCCAGCAGTGACTCGTTTAGTAGCTCCTACAATGAGCAGTTCTTC
J: TRBJ2-1
D: .
size: .
V: TRBV6-4

CDR3: CASSRPKYGYTF
DNA: TGTGCCAGCAGCAGGCCTAAGTATGGCTACACCTTC
J: TRBJ1-2
D: .
size: few
V: TRBV2

CDR3: CASRRTGGAKNIQYF
DNA: TGTGCCAGCAGGAGGACAGGGGGCGCGAAAAACATTCAGTACTTC
J: TRBJ2-4
D: TRBD1
size: many
V: TRBV2

CDR3: CSAYPLGRDIDEQYF
DNA: TGCAGTGCCTATCCACTGGGCAGGGATATTGACGAGCAGTACTTC
J: TRBJ2-7
D: .
size: many
V: TRBV20-1

CDR3: CASSPSQGSNQPQHF
DNA: TGTGCCAGCAGTCCCAGTCAGGGGAGCAATCAGCCCCAGCATTTT
J: TRBJ1-5
D: .
size: many
V: TRBV12-3/TRBV12-4

CDR3: CASRPEPAGYTEAFF
DNA: TGTGCCAGCAGACCCGAACCCGCCGGGTACACTGAAGCTTTCTTT
J: TRBJ1-1
D: .
size: many
V: TRBV6-2/TRBV6-3

CDR3: CAGSLAIPPLHF
DNA: TGTGCTGGCAGCTTAGCGATTCCACCCCTCCACTTT
J: TRBJ1-6
D: .
size: .
V: TRBV7-2

CDR3: CASSSRLGTDTQYF
DNA: TGTGCCAGCAGCTCCCGGCTCGGCACAGATACGCAGTATTTT
J: TRBJ2-3
D: .
size: many
V: TRBV9

CDR3: CATSDILTGTRYEQFF
DNA: TGTGCCACCAGTGATATACTCACCGGGACTAGGTATGAGCAGTTCTTC
J: TRBJ2-1
D: TRBD2
size: .
V: TRBV24-1

CDR3: CATSRSAGGTYNEQFF
DNA: TGTGCCACCAGCAGATCAGCAGGGGGGACTTACAATGAGCAGTTCTTC
J: TRBJ2-1
D: .
size: many
V: TRBV15

CDR3: CASSRGTVKNIQYF
DNA: TGTGCCAGCAGCCGAGGGACGGTGAAAAACATTCAGTACTTC
J: TRBJ2-4
D: .
size: .
V: TRBV3-1

CDR3: CASSIRLAGSRPYEQYF
DNA: TGTGCCAGTAGTATTCGACTAGCGGGATCCCGCCCCTACGAGCAGTACTTC
J: TRBJ2-7
D: TRBD2
size: few
V: TRBV19

CDR3: CASSLNLPNTEAFF
DNA: TGTGCCAGCAGCTTAAACCTTCCGAACACTGAAGCTTTCTTT
J: TRBJ1-1
D: .
size: few
V: TRBV7-2

CDR3: CASRRGGTSSYEQFF
DNA: TGTGCCAGCAGGAGGGGTGGGACTAGCTCCTATGAGCAGTTCTTC
J: TRBJ2-1
D: TRBD2
size: many
V: TRBV2

CDR3: CASGFRGDTEAFF
DNA: TGTGCCAGCGGATTTAGGGGGGACACTGAAGCTTTCTTT
J: TRBJ1-1
D: .
size: few
V: TRBV11-2

CDR3: CASRGGTSVSDTQYF
DNA: TGTGCCAGCAGGGGGGGGACTAGCGTCTCAGATACGCAGTATTTT
J: TRBJ2-3
D: TRBD2
size: few
V: TRBV2

CDR3: CSVVLAGGSIDTQYF
DNA: TGCAGCGTTGTCCTAGCGGGAGGCTCAATCGATACGCAGTATTTT
J: TRBJ2-3
D: TRBD2
size: .
V: TRBV29-1

CDR3: CASSQDGQRFDTQYF
DNA: TGCGCCAGCAGCCAGGATGGACAGAGGTTCGATACGCAGTATTTT
J: TRBJ2-3
D: .
size: many
V: TRBV4-3

CDR3: CASSLRRPGTGTRGNQPQHF
DNA: TGTGCCAGCAGCTTAAGACGCCCCGGGACAGGGACCCGAGGCAATCAGCCCCAGCATTTT
J: TRBJ1-5
D: TRBD1
size: many
V: TRBV5-6

CDR3: CASRLPGQYNSPLHF
DNA: TGTGCCAGCAGACTCCCGGGACAGTATAATTCACCCCTCCACTTT
J: TRBJ1-6
D: TRBD1
size: many
V: TRBV5-5

CDR3: CASSQDATASGANVLTF
DNA: TGTGCCAGCAGCCAAGATGCGACGGCCTCTGGGGCCAACGTCCTGACTTTC
J: TRBJ2-6
D: .
size: many
V: TRBV4-2

CDR3: CSAQGTGAPGGYNEQFF
DNA: TGCAGTGCCCAAGGGACAGGGGCCCCCGGGGGGTACAATGAGCAGTTCTTC
J: TRBJ2-1
D: TRBD1
size: .
V: TRBV20-1